The present entry profiles one TCR beta chain with its context. Researchers sorted participants into cohorts using their self-reported clinical history. These data belong to a study of blood T cell repertoires in COVID-19. Study-wide background: The cDNA or gDNA used as material had been derived from T cells, B-cell-depleted T cells, or PBMCs.

V was trimmed by 4 bases and J by 3 bases, leaving 17 bases between them. The CDR3 is 16 residues long. In germline, CDR1 is SGHAT, CDR2 FQNNGV. Authors' data handling: Reference gene primer amplification yielded estimated nucleated cell counts. Assay used: immunoSEQ multiplex PCR; TCRdb lists only in-frame clones, some missing. V and J calls and clone size are copied from that table; D and trimming were computed from the DNA. The sample yields 150,000 to 200,000 clones, roughly 88% seen once. This receptor was identified in a woman in her forties or fifties who had recovered from COVID-19. What was sequenced was PBMCs or T cells enriched from blood (not recorded which). V gene TRBV11-2 combines with J gene TRBJ2-3; possibly TRBD1 for D (5 bases). DNA for the CDR3: TGTGCCAGCAGCTCGGTCCCCCGGACAAAGACAGATACGCAGTATTTT. This codes for CASSSVPRTKTDTQYF.